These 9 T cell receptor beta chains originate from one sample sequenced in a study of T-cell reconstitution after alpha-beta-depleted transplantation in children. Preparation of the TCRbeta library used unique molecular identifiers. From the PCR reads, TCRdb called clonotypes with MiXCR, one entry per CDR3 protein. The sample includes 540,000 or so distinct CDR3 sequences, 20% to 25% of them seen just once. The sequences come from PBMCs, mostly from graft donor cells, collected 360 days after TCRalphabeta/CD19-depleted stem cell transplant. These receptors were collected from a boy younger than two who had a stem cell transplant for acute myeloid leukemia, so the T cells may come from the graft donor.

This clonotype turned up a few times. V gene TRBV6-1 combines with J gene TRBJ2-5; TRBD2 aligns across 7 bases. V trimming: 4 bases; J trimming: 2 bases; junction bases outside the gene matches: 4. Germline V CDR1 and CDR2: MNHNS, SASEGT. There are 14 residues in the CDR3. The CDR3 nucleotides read TGTGCCAGCAGTGGCCTGGGACTACAAGAGACCCAGTACTTC. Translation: CASSGLGLQETQYF.

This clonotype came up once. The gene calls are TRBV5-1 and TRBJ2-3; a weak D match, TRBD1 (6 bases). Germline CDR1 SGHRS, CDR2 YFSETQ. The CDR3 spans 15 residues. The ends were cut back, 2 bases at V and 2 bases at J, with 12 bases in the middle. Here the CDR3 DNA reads TGCGCCAGCAGCTTTCCGGGACATATCACAGATACGCAGTATTTT. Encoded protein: CASSFPGHITDTQYF.

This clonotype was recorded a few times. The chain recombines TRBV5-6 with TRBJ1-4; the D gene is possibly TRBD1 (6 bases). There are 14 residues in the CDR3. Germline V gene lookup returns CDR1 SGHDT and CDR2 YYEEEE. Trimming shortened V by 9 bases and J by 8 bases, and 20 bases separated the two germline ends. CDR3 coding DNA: TGTGCCACGGCCGCGGCGGGGGCGGACGAAAAACTGTTTTTT. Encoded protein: CATAAAGADEKLFF.

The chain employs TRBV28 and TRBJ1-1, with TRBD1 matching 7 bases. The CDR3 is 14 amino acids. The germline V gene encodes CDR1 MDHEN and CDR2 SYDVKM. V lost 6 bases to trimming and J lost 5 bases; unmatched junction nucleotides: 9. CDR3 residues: CASRAPGQWTEAFF. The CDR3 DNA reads TGTGCCAGCAGAGCTCCGGGACAGTGGACTGAAGCTTTCTTT.

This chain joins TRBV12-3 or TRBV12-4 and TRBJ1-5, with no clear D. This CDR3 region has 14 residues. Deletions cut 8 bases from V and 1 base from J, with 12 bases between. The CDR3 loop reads CASYWPRSNQPQHF. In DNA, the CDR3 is TGTGCCAGCTATTGGCCCCGAAGCAATCAGCCCCAGCATTTT.

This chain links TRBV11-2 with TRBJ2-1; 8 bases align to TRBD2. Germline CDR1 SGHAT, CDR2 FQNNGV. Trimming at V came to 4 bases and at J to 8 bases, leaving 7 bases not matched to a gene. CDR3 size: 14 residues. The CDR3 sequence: CASSSHPRGDEQFF. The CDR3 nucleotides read TGTGCCAGCAGCTCCCACCCGCGGGGGGATGAGCAGTTCTTC.

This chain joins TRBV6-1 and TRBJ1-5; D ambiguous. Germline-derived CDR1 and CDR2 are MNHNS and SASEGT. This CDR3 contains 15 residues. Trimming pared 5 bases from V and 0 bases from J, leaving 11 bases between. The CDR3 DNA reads TGTGCCAGCAGTCAGCCGGTTTTTAGCAATCAGCCCCAGCATTTT. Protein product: CASSQPVFSNQPQHF.

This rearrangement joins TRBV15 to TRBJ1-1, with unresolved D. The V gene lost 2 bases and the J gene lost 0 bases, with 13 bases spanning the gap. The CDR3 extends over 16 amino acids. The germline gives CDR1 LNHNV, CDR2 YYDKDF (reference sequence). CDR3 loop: CATSRTPSLVNTEAFF. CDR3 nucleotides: TGTGCCACCAGCAGAACCCCAAGTCTAGTGAACACTGAAGCTTTCTTT.

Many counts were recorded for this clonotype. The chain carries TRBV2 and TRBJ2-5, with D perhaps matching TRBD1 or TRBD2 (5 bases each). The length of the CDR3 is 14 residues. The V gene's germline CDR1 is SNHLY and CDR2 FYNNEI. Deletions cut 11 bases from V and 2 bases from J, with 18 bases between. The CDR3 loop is CADYPTAGQETQYF. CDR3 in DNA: TGTGCCGACTACCCCACGGCAGGGCAAGAGACCCAGTACTTC.